Detailed here is one TCR beta chain. The sample comes from a study of T cell changes during pregnancy in multiple sclerosis. Clones were read by immunoSEQ multiplex PCR, and TCRdb kept only the in-frame ones, dropping some. The sample contains tens of thousands of clones, around nine tenths of which appear only once. The CDR3 loop spans 15 amino acids. Germline assignment: CDR1 SGDLS and CDR2 YYNGEE. Between the trimmed V and J ends, which lost 0 bases and 10 bases, there was a span of 14 bases. The clonotype originates from a female donor in good health, enrolled as a control in a pregnancy study. This specimen consisted of CD4+ T cells from peripheral blood mononuclear cells, obtained in the third trimester of pregnancy. The V and J genes are TRBV9 and TRBJ1-6; D is possibly TRBD1 (5 bases). CDR3: CASSVGQSVESPLHF. CDR3 coding DNA: TGTGCCAGCAGCGTAGGACAGTCTGTAGAGTCACCCCTCCACTTT.